This T cell receptor beta chain stems from a study of T cell responses to AZD1222 COVID-19 vaccine. Profiled with immunoSEQ multiplex PCR; TCRdb holds only in-frame clones, not every one. Among roughly 200,000 clones listed, just over 90% were seen once. V shed 6 bases and J 6 bases; nucleotides not matched to a gene: 11. Germline CDR1 and CDR2: MNHEY and SVGAGI. The CDR3 extends over 15 amino acids. This material consisted of peripheral blood, taken 28 days after the second dose of the MenACWY control vaccine. This sequence joins TRBV6-5 and TRBJ1-5; 7 bases match TRBD1. This receptor was taken from an adult who received the MenACWY meningococcal vaccine as a control. The CDR3 here is CASRRQGGGGQPQHF. The CDR3 coding sequence is TGTGCCAGCAGGAGACAGGGAGGGGGCGGTCAGCCCCAGCATTTT.